This is a list of T cell receptor beta chains from one sample in a study of cytomegalovirus exposure and HLA in healthy donors. Produced via immunoSEQ multiplex PCR; TCRdb's table is partial and in-frame only. The data hold under 200,000 clones, with more than 70% observed a single time. Source material: PBMCs. Source of these receptors: a middle-aged woman in good health and CMV-seropositive. Each CDR3 is given without its conserved first and last residue. A clone size is listed for some rows: how often the clone was seen (once, few, many), or a class if it is expanded.

CDR3 length	clone size	V gene	J gene	CDR3 protein
16	once	TRBV7-2	TRBJ2-7	ASSLTRVASGSTYEQY
14	.	TRBV4-1	TRBJ1-4	ASSQDPGQGIEKLF
18	once	TRBV11-3	TRBJ2-1	ASSLEDPLAGEKGEGEQF
10	.	TRBV29-1	TRBJ1-1	SVRQGNTEAF
12	.	TRBV28	TRBJ2-7	ASRGIAGAYEQY
9	.	TRBV10-1	TRBJ2-7	ATRLTDEQY
15	.	TRBV28	TRBJ2-7	ASSLEPYRGIAYEQY
16	.	TRBV9	TRBJ2-1	ASSARPASGRNYNEQF
14	.	TRBV18	TRBJ1-1	ASSPLERGRGTEAF
13	.	TRBV6-5	TRBJ1-1	ASSLLQGAVSEAF
15	.	TRBV7-9	TRBJ1-2	ASSLAGGGGPVYGYT
13	few	TRBV27	TRBJ1-4	ASSLSWQGWEKLF